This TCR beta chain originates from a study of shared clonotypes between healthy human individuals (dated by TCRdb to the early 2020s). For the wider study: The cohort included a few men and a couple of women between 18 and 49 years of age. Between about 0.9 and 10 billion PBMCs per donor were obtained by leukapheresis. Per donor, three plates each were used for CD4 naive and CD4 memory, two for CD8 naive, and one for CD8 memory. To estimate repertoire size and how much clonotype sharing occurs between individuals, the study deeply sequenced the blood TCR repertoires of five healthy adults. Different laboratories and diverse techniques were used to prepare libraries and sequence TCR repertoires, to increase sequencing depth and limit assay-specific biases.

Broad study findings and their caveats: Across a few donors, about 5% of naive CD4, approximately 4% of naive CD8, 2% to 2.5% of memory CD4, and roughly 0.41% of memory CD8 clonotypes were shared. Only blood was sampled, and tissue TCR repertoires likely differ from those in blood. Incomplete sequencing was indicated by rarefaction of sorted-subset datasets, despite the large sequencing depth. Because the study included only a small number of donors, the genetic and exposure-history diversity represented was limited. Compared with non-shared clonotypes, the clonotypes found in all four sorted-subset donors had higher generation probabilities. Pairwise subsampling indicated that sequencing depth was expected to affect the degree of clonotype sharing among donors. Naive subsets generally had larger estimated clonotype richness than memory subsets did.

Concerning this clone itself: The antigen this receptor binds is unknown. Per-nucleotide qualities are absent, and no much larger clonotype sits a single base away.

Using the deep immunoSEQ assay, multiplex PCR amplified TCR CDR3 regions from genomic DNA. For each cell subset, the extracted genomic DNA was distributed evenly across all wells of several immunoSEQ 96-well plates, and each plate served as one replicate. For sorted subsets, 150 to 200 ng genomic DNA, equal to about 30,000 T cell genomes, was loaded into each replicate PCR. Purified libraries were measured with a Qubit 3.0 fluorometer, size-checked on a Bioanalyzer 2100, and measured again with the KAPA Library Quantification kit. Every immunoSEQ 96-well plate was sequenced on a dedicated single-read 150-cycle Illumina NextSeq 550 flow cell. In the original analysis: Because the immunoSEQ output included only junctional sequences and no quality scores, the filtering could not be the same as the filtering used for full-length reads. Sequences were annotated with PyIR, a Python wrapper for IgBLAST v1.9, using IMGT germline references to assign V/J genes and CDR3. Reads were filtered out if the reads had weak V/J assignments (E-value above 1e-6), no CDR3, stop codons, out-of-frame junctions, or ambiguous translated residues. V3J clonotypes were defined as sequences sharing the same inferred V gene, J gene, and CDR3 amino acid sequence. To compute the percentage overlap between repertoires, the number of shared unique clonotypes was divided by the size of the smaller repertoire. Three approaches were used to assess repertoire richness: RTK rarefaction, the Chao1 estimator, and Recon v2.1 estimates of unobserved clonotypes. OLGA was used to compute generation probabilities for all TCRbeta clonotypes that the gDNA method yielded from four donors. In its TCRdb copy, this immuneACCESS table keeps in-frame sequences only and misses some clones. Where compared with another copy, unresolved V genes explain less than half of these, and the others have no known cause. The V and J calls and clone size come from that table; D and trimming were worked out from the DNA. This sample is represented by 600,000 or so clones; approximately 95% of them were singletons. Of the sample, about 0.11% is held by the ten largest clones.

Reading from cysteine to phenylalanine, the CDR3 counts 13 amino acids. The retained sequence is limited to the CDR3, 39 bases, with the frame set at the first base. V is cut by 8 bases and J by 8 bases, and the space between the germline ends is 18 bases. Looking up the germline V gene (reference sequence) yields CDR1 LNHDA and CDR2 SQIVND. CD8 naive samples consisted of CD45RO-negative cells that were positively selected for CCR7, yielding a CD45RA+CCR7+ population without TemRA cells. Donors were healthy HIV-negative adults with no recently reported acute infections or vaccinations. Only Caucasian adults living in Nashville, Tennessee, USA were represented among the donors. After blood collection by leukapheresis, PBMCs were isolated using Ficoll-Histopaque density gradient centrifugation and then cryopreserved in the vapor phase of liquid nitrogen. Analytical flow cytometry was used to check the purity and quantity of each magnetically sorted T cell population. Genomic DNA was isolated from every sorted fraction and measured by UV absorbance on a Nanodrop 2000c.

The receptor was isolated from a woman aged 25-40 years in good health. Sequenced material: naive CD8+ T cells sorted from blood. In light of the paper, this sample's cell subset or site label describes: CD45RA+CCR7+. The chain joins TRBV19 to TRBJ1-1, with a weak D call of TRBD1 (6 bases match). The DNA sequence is TGTGCCAGTCTCTCAAAAGGGGGAGCGGAAGCTTTCTTT. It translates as CASLSKGGAEAFF.